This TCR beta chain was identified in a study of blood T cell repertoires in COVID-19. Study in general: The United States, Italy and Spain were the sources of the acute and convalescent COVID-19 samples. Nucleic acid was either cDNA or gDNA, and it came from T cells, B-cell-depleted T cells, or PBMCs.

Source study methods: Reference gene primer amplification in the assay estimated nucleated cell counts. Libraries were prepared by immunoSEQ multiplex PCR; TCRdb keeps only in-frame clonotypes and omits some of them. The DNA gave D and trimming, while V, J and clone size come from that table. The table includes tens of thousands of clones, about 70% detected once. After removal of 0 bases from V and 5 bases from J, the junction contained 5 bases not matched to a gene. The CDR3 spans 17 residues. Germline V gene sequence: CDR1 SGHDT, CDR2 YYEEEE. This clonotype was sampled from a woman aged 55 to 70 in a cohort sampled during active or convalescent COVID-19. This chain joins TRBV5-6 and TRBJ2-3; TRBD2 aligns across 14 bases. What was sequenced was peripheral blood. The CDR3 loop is CASSLGLAGGSLDTQYF. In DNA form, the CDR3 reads TGTGCCAGCAGCTTGGGACTAGCGGGGGGGTCATTAGATACGCAGTATTTT.